Listed below are T cell receptor beta chains from one sample, sequenced in a study of blood T cell repertoires in COVID-19. Some clones are missing from TCRdb's copy, which holds only in-frame ones; the method was immunoSEQ multiplex PCR. The sample lists about 140,000 clones, 70% to 90% seen once, with approximately 5.4% in the top ten. The specimen sequenced was peripheral blood. The receptors were gathered from a human donor in a cohort sampled during active COVID-19. Each CDR3 is given with its conserved first and last residue. The order of the fields is clone size, J gene, V gene, D gene, CDR3 protein, CDR3 DNA. D genes are given only for firm matches. Clone size is not always given. Where it is, it says once, few, many or a class for expanded clones.

. TRBJ2-5 TRBV11-1 . CASSFRGNQETQYF TGTGCCAGCAGCTTCAGAGGGAACCAAGAGACCCAGTACTTC
. TRBJ2-5 TRBV9 . CASSGRGRGQETQYF TGTGCCAGCAGCGGCCGCGGCCGGGGGCAAGAGACCCAGTACTTC
. TRBJ2-5 TRBV2 TRBD1 CASSYRTGDTSYQETQYF TGTGCCAGCAGCTATCGGACAGGGGACACTTCGTACCAAGAGACCCAGTACTTC
once TRBJ1-1 TRBV6-6 . CASTENRRGAEAFF TGTGCCAGCACCGAAAACAGGCGGGGTGCTGAAGCTTTCTTT
. TRBJ2-7 TRBV25-1 . CASSDQDSFSSYEQYF TGTGCCAGCAGTGATCAGGACTCCTTCAGCTCCTACGAGCAGTACTTC
. TRBJ2-7 TRBV3-1/TRBV3-2 TRBD2 CASSPRTSGAYEQYF TGTGCCAGCAGCCCCCGGACTAGCGGAGCCTACGAGCAGTACTTC
. TRBJ1-1 TRBV5-1 TRBD1 CASSRWTGSSEAFF TGCGCCAGCAGCAGGTGGACAGGGAGTTCTGAAGCTTTCTTT
once TRBJ2-7 TRBV28 . CASSPLAVMAYEQYF TGTGCCAGCAGTCCCCTGGCAGTAATGGCCTACGAGCAGTACTTC
. TRBJ2-1 TRBV28 TRBD2 CASCLAGFPPGNEQFF TGTGCCAGCTGTCTAGCGGGGTTCCCCCCGGGCAATGAGCAGTTCTTC
. TRBJ2-5 TRBV7-3 . CASSPGVQETQYF TGTGCCAGCAGTCCAGGGGTCCAAGAGACCCAGTACTTC
. TRBJ2-5 TRBV30 . CAWTFAGRETQYF TGTGCCTGGACGTTCGCGGGGAGGGAGACCCAGTACTTC
. TRBJ1-2 TRBV5-1 TRBD1 CASSSGQGNYGYTF TGCGCCAGCAGCTCAGGACAGGGAAACTATGGCTACACCTTC
. TRBJ2-3 TRBV7-9 . CASSPGSSTDTQYF TGTGCCAGCAGCCCAGGGTCTAGCACAGATACGCAGTATTTT
. TRBJ1-4 TRBV21-1 . CASSKGRKLFF TGTGCCAGCAGCAAGGGGCGAAAACTGTTTTTT
. TRBJ2-7 TRBV2 . CASRGGAYEQYF TGTGCCAGCAGGGGGGGAGCCTACGAGCAGTACTTC
. TRBJ1-2 TRBV30 TRBD1 CARGTGVGYTF TGTGCCCGGGGGACAGGGGTCGGCTACACCTTC
. TRBJ1-1 TRBV21-1 . CASSTAFGFGAFF .
. TRBJ2-7 TRBV30 . CAWRQATRPNEQYF TGTGCCTGGAGGCAGGCGACTAGACCCAACGAGCAGTACTTC
. TRBJ2-3 TRBV5-4 TRBD2 CASSFSGTTDTQYF TGTGCCAGCAGTTTTAGCGGGACCACAGATACGCAGTATTTT
once TRBJ2-5 TRBV7-3 TRBD2 CASSLTGTKLQETQYF TGTGCCAGCAGCTTAACCGGGACTAAACTCCAAGAGACCCAGTACTTC
few TRBJ2-1 TRBV15 TRBD1 CATSRTRTGVFNEQFF TGTGCCACCAGCAGGACCCGGACAGGGGTCTTCAATGAGCAGTTCTTC
. TRBJ1-4 TRBV3-1/TRBV3-2 . CASSQEKRRGRNEKLFF TGTGCCAGCAGCCAAGAAAAGCGGCGGGGAAGGAATGAAAAACTGTTTTTT
. TRBJ1-6 TRBV7-2 TRBD1 CASSLAGTGGSPLHF TGTGCCAGCAGCCTAGCCGGGACAGGGGGTTCACCCCTCCACTTT
. TRBJ2-5 TRBV2 . CASTLLEGETQYF TGTGCCAGCACCCTCCTAGAGGGAGAGACCCAGTACTTC
. TRBJ2-1 TRBV5-1 TRBD2 CASSGGLAGGGGNEQFF TGCGCCAGCAGCGGGGGACTAGCGGGAGGAGGCGGCAATGAGCAGTTCTTC
. TRBJ1-1 TRBV5-1 . CASTPGGFRTEAFF TGCGCCAGCACCCCCGGGGGGTTTAGGACTGAAGCTTTCTTT
. TRBJ2-3 TRBV3-1/TRBV3-2 . CASSQDYPRTDTQYF TGTGCCAGCAGCCAGGACTATCCAAGGACAGATACGCAGTATTTT
once TRBJ1-1 TRBV27 . CASRLGGGSTEAFF TGTGCCAGCCGCCTGGGGGGAGGAAGCACTGAAGCTTTCTTT
. TRBJ2-7 TRBV5-1 . CASSIGGWGPQYEQYF TGCGCCAGCAGCATCGGTGGCTGGGGGCCACAATACGAGCAGTACTTC
. TRBJ2-1 TRBV19 TRBD1 CASSIWTGGANEQFF TGTGCCAGTAGTATCTGGACAGGGGGCGCAAATGAGCAGTTCTTC
. TRBJ1-5 TRBV27 TRBD1 CASSPSTGGADQPQHF TGTGCCAGCAGTCCATCAACAGGGGGCGCGGATCAGCCCCAGCATTTT
. TRBJ1-5 TRBV5-8 . CASSGGQSSNQPQHF TGTGCCAGCAGCGGGGGACAAAGTAGCAATCAGCCCCAGCATTTT
once TRBJ2-2 TRBV10-2 . CASRQGPSTGELFF TGCGCCAGCAGACAGGGACCAAGCACCGGGGAGCTGTTTTTT
. TRBJ2-3 TRBV6-1 . CASSENPEADTQYF TGTGCCAGCAGTGAAAACCCAGAAGCAGATACGCAGTATTTT
. TRBJ2-5 TRBV5-1 . CASRSQETQYF TGCGCCAGCAGGTCACAAGAGACCCAGTACTTC
. TRBJ1-2 TRBV5-1 . CASSRTSNYGYTF TGCGCCAGCAGCAGGACTTCTAACTATGGCTACACCTTC
. TRBJ2-1 TRBV6-2/TRBV6-3 . CASSRLNEQFF TGTGCCAGCAGTCGACTCAATGAGCAGTTCTTC
. TRBJ2-7 TRBV19 . CATSTPGQGAGSYEQYF TGTGCCACCTCAACTCCGGGACAAGGGGCGGGCTCCTACGAGCAGTACTTC
. TRBJ2-7 TRBV6-5 TRBD1 CASSYGQVRGEQYF TGTGCCAGCAGTTATGGACAGGTCCGAGGCGAGCAGTACTTC
. TRBJ1-1 TRBV2 . CASKGGDTEAFF TGTGCCAGCAAGGGGGGGGACACTGAAGCTTTCTTT
. TRBJ1-1 TRBV6-5 . CASSYSVRGSEAFF TGTGCCAGCAGTTACTCGGTCAGGGGATCTGAAGCTTTCTTT
. TRBJ1-5 TRBV2 . CASSEMEASGTQHF TGTGCCAGCAGTGAAATGGAAGCCTCGGGGACCCAGCATTTT
. TRBJ2-7 TRBV5-1 . CASSPDSLAFEQYF TGCGCCAGCAGTCCCGACTCCCTGGCGTTCGAGCAGTACTTC
. TRBJ1-2 TRBV5-4 . CASSLAHTNNYGYTF TGTGCCAGCAGCTTGGCCCACACAAACAACTATGGCTACACCTTC
few TRBJ2-1 TRBV11-2 . CASVLNSYNEQFF TGTGCCAGCGTGTTAAACTCCTACAATGAGCAGTTCTTC
. TRBJ2-7 TRBV28 TRBD2 CASSLMASGSYEQYF TGTGCCAGCAGTTTAATGGCTAGCGGGTCCTACGAGCAGTACTTC
. TRBJ2-7 TRBV19 . CASSTGRGSSHEQYF TGTGCCAGTAGTACCGGAAGGGGGTCTAGCCACGAGCAGTACTTC
. TRBJ2-7 TRBV28 . CASSLSGGQHYEQYF TGTGCCAGCAGTTTATCGGGGGGACAACACTACGAGCAGTACTTC
. TRBJ2-2 TRBV6-6 TRBD1 CASRSGDRNTGELFF TGTGCCAGCAGATCCGGGGACAGGAACACCGGGGAGCTGTTTTTT
. TRBJ2-3 TRBV27 . CASSSLAGFDTDTQYF TGTGCCAGCAGTTCATTAGCCGGTTTCGACACAGATACGCAGTATTTT
. TRBJ1-2 TRBV6-5 TRBD1 CASRGTGDSYGYTF TGTGCCAGCAGGGGGACAGGGGACAGCTATGGCTACACCTTC
. TRBJ2-3 TRBV6-6 . CASSYAQGVGADTQYF TGTGCCAGCAGTTACGCACAGGGCGTAGGAGCAGATACGCAGTATTTT
. TRBJ1-1 TRBV6-1 . CASSETQLNTEAFF TGTGCCAGCAGTGAAACGCAGTTGAACACTGAAGCTTTCTTT
. TRBJ2-5 TRBV28 TRBD1 CASSLDRVHWETQYF TGTGCCAGCAGCTTGGACAGGGTACACTGGGAGACCCAGTACTTC
. TRBJ1-3 TRBV15 . CATSRDGEGAGNTIYF TGTGCCACCAGCAGAGATGGTGAGGGGGCTGGAAACACCATATATTTT
few TRBJ1-2 TRBV4-1 TRBD1 CASSPGQGYGYTF TGCGCCAGCAGCCCGGGACAGGGCTATGGCTACACCTTC
. TRBJ2-7 TRBV5-8 TRBD1 CASSPIDRGGREQYF TGTGCCAGCAGCCCCATCGACAGGGGAGGCAGGGAGCAGTACTTC
. TRBJ2-3 TRBV5-1 TRBD2 CASSLGLALDTQYF TGCGCCAGCAGCTTGGGACTAGCTCTAGATACGCAGTATTTT
. TRBJ2-2 TRBV5-8 TRBD2 CASSPTGGRTGELFF TGTGCCAGCAGCCCGACGGGGGGTCGGACCGGGGAGCTGTTTTTT
. TRBJ1-5 TRBV28 . CASSTGHQDQPQHF TGTGCCAGCAGTACCGGACACCAGGATCAGCCCCAGCATTTT